Each of the 30 T cell receptor beta chains below was sequenced from the same sample in a study of blood T cell repertoires in COVID-19. Generated by immunoSEQ multiplex PCR, the TCRdb table keeps only in-frame clones and is missing some. The table has approximately 300,000 clones, around 84% seen once. The material sequenced was PBMCs or T cells enriched from blood (not recorded which). The receptors were sampled from a woman aged 18-35 years who had recovered from COVID-19.

The rearrangement uses TRBV7-9 and TRBJ2-7; 9 bases are shared with TRBD2. The CDR3 is 16 residues long. Germline CDR1 and CDR2: SEHNR and FQNEAQ (reference sequence). J gave up 4 bases and V 1 base, and 8 bases lay outside the gene matches. CDR3 sequence: CASSLVSSSGKYEQYF. CDR3 sequence (DNA): TGTGCCAGCAGCTTAGTGTCGTCTAGCGGGAAGTACGAGCAGTACTTC.

V gene TRBV7-2 combines with J gene TRBJ2-7; 7 bases align to TRBD1. Germline V gene lookup returns CDR1 SGHTA and CDR2 FQGNSA. The trim removed 5 bases at V and 2 bases at J, leaving 9 bases unmatched. The CDR3 totals 15 residues. CDR3 sequence reads: CASSISRDSAYEQYF. In DNA, the CDR3 is TGTGCCAGCAGCATCTCACGGGACAGCGCCTACGAGCAGTACTTC.

V and J are TRBV9 and TRBJ2-3; the D is unclear. Germline CDR1 is SGDLS and CDR2 is YYNGEE. This CDR3 is built from 17 residues. The V and J ends lost 4 bases and 3 bases respectively, with 21 bases between them. The DNA for the CDR3 is TGTGCCAGCAGCCCCCTCGGCGCGGTCAAAAGGACAGATACGCAGTATTTT. This encodes CASSPLGAVKRTDTQYF.

This clone was counted only a few times. The V gene is TRBV5-4, the J gene TRBJ2-2; the match to TRBD2 covers 10 bases. The V and J ends lost 1 base and 3 bases, in that order; junction bases with no gene match: 6. This CDR3 region has 17 residues. CDR1 and CDR2 (germline): SGHNT, YYREEE (reference sequence). CDR3 DNA sequence: TGTGCCAGCAGCTTGTACAGCGGGGGGGCCTACACCGGGGAGCTGTTTTTT. Translating gives CASSLYSGGAYTGELFF. Drawing the rest from reference TRBV5-4 and TRBJ2-2, the complete variable domain is ETGVTQSPTHLIKTRGQQVTLRCSSQSGHNTVSWYQQALGQGPQFIFQYYREEENGRGNFPPRFSGLQFPNYSSELNVNALELDDSALYLCASSLYSGGAYTGELFFGEGSRLTVL.

The chain links TRBV27 to TRBJ2-3, with 9 nucleotides matching TRBD2. This CDR3 has 20 residues. V trimming: 4 bases; J trimming: 0 bases; junction bases outside the gene matches: 17. Germline loops: CDR1 MNHEY, CDR2 SMNVEV (reference sequence). Written as DNA, the CDR3 is TGTGCCAGCAGTTCCTCGGCGCGGGGGGGCCGAATTGCTAGCACAGATACGCAGTATTTT. Protein: CASSSSARGGRIASTDTQYF.

J is TRBJ1-2 and V is TRBV10-3; 9 bases agree with TRBD1. Trimming took 4 bases from V and 6 from J; bases not matched to a gene: 6. Germline lookup yields CDR1 ENHRY and CDR2 SYGVKD. There are 14 residues in the CDR3. The CDR3 coding sequence is TGTGCCATCAGTGTAGAGACAGGGGGGAATGGCTACACCTTC. It translates to CAISVETGGNGYTF.

This chain links TRBV6-5 with TRBJ2-7; D unresolved. The CDR3 totals 11 residues. Germline CDR1 MNHEY, CDR2 SVGAGI. Trimming removed 7 bases from V and 3 bases from J, with 7 bases in between. The CDR3: CASTPGYEQYF. As DNA, the CDR3 is TGTGCCAGCACTCCGGGCTACGAGCAGTACTTC.

The chain couples TRBV10-1 to TRBJ2-2, with TRBD2 matching over 8 bases. The germline gives CDR1 WNHNN, CDR2 SYGVQD (reference sequence). The CDR3 is 16 residues long. Trimming removed 3 bases from V and 0 bases from J; junction bases left unmatched: 3. CDR3 DNA sequence: TGCGCCAGCAGTGATAGCGGGACAACGAACACCGGGGAGCTGTTTTTT. Its translation is CASSDSGTTNTGELFF.

The chain employs TRBV27 and TRBJ2-5; D might be TRBD1 (5 bases). V gave up 3 bases and J gave up 5 bases, with 13 bases separating them. CDR1 is MNHEY, CDR2 SMNVEV, per germline (reference sequence). This CDR3 has 14 residues. CDR3 amino acids: CASSLLGSGETQYF. The CDR3 DNA reads TGTGCCAGCAGTTTGTTAGGTTCAGGGGAGACCCAGTACTTC.

This clone has just a few counts. The gene calls are TRBV28 and TRBJ1-1; D not resolved. The length of the CDR3 is 12 residues. Per germline, CDR1 MDHEN and CDR2 SYDVKM. With 5 bases removed from V and 4 bases from J, the gap between germline ends came to 8 bases. The CDR3 sequence: CASSPSVTEAFF. The CDR3 coding sequence is TGTGCCAGCAGTCCGTCCGTCACTGAAGCTTTCTTT.

This chain links TRBV27 with TRBJ2-2, with 7 bases that match TRBD2. The germline V gene encodes CDR1 MNHEY and CDR2 SMNVEV (reference sequence). With V trimmed by 0 bases and J by 8 bases, 15 bases remained unmatched. The length of the CDR3 is 18 residues. The CDR3 nucleotides are TGTGCCAGCAGTTTATCCTTCCCCTTGACTAGCCTGAGTGGGGAGCTGTTTTTT. Translated: CASSLSFPLTSLSGELFF.

The chain joins TRBV28 to TRBJ2-5, with 10 bases fitting TRBD1. Germline CDR1 reads MDHEN; CDR2 reads SYDVKM. The CDR3 has 18 amino acids. J was trimmed by 2 bases and V by 5 bases; bases with no gene match: 14. The CDR3 is CASSTWRRQGARQETQYF. CDR3 sequence (DNA): TGTGCCAGCAGTACCTGGAGAAGACAGGGGGCCCGACAAGAGACCCAGTACTTC.

The chain is built from TRBV6-1 and TRBJ1-1; D possibly corresponds to TRBD1 (6 bases). Per the germline V gene, CDR1 is MNHNS and CDR2 is SASEGT. This CDR3 is built from 14 residues. Between the trimmed V and J ends, which lost 3 bases and 7 bases, there was a span of 15 bases. The CDR3 DNA is TGTGCCAGCAGTGAGGGGGGGCGGCAGAATGAAGCTTTCTTT. Its protein product is CASSEGGRQNEAFF.

This chain joins TRBV5-1 and TRBJ2-1, with 7 nucleotides matching TRBD2. CDR1 and CDR2 from the germline V gene are SGHRS and YFSETQ. Germline trimming cut 1 base from V and 2 bases from J; bases unmatched to any gene: 3. The CDR3 length is 15 residues. Here the CDR3 DNA reads TGCGCCAGCAGCTTGCCTAGCGGCACCTACAATGAGCAGTTCTTC. It translates to CASSLPSGTYNEQFF.

The chain uses TRBV11-1 and TRBJ2-7, with TRBD1 matching 9 bases. The J segment lost 0 bases and the V segment lost 5 bases, leaving 5 bases of the junction unmatched. The germline gives CDR1 SGHAT, CDR2 FQDESV (reference sequence). CDR3 size: 15 residues. Written as DNA, the CDR3 is TGTGCCAGCAGCCCCGGACAGGGGAGCTCCTACGAGCAGTACTTC. It encodes CASSPGQGSSYEQYF.

A word on this clone: The sample carries other DNA sequences with the same CDR3. The chain uses TRBV15 and TRBJ1-2; 7 bases match TRBD1. Germline CDR1 is LNHNV and CDR2 is YYDKDF (reference sequence). The CDR3 contains 14 residues. V shed 0 bases and J 4 bases; nucleotides not matched to a gene: 2. The CDR3 loop reads CATSRDQGGYGYTF. DNA for the CDR3: TGTGCCACCAGCAGAGATCAGGGGGGCTATGGCTACACCTTC.

The chain joins TRBV9 to TRBJ1-5, with 9 bases aligning to TRBD1. Germline V gene lookup returns CDR1 SGDLS and CDR2 YYNGEE. The CDR3 extends over 14 amino acids. The V gene end was trimmed by 8 bases and the J gene end by 1 base; junction bases not matched to a gene: 4. CDR3 amino acids: CASGTGRSNQPQHF. The CDR3 bases are TGTGCCAGTGGGACAGGGCGAAGCAATCAGCCCCAGCATTTT.

The rearrangement uses TRBV5-3 and TRBJ1-5; D is possibly TRBD1 (6 bases). TRBV5-3 is marked as an open reading frame, function uncertain. The CDR3 loop spans 15 amino acids. V was pared by 3 bases and J by 9 bases, with 19 bases between. CDR3 loop: CARSSIHRVPLPQHF. The CDR3 nucleotides are TGTGCCAGAAGCTCCATCCACAGGGTTCCTCTGCCCCAGCATTTT.

The V call is TRBV4-1, the J call TRBJ2-1, with 10 bases aligning to TRBD1. The CDR3 has 15 amino acids. V lost 4 bases and J lost 4; bases outside the gene matches: 4. From germline, CDR1 is MGHRA and CDR2 YSYEKL. CDR3 sequence: CASSPGTGEYNEQFF. Written as DNA, the CDR3 is TGCGCCAGCAGCCCTGGGACAGGGGAATACAATGAGCAGTTCTTC.

This clone has just a few counts. The CDR3 is CSVTRRGVYGYTF. The CDR3 DNA is TGCAGCGTTACACGGAGAGGCGTGTATGGCTACACCTTC. The chain carries TRBV29-1 and TRBJ1-2, with D hard to call. Germline V gives CDR1 SQVTM, CDR2 ANQGSEA. The CDR3 covers 13 residues. Trimming took off 5 bases at V and 5 bases at J, with 15 bases between the two ends.

The rearrangement uses TRBV9 and TRBJ1-1; TRBD1 might be the D (6 bases). V was pared by 4 bases and J by 2 bases, with 15 bases between. CDR3 length: 15 amino acids. Germline CDR1 SGDLS, CDR2 YYNGEE. CDR3 DNA sequence: TGTGCCAGCAGCTCTTCAGGGGCCCGCAACACTGAAGCTTTCTTT. Amino acid sequence: CASSSSGARNTEAFF.

The gene calls are TRBV27 and TRBJ2-7, with 9 bases that match TRBD1. V was clipped by 7 bases and J by 3 bases; unmatched bases: 7. The CDR3 length is 14 residues. In germline, CDR1 is MNHEY, CDR2 SMNVEV (reference sequence). CDR3 sequence reads: CASKVGTGLYEQYF. In DNA, the CDR3 is TGTGCCAGCAAAGTGGGGACAGGGCTCTACGAGCAGTACTTC.

The gene calls are TRBV19 and TRBJ2-7, with 10 bases aligning to TRBD2. Trimming cost V 4 bases and J 1 base; bases outside gene matches: 13. The CDR3 has 18 residues. Germline V gene lookup returns CDR1 LNHDA and CDR2 SQIVND (reference sequence). The CDR3: CASSKGLALSGHSYEQYF. Here the CDR3 DNA reads TGTGCCAGTAGTAAGGGACTAGCGCTCTCGGGACATTCCTACGAGCAGTACTTC.

The J gene is TRBJ1-2, the V gene TRBV7-2, with 12 bases that match TRBD1. V was pared by 4 bases and J by 8 bases, with 17 bases of the junction left unmatched. Germline assignment: CDR1 SGHTA and CDR2 FQGNSA. The CDR3 runs 18 residues. In nucleotides, the CDR3 is TGTGCCAGCAGCTCGCGCGGCCGGGACAGGGGGCTGAGTATCGGCTACACCTTC. It translates to CASSSRGRDRGLSIGYTF.

The chain is built from TRBV6-2 or TRBV6-3 and TRBJ2-2, with 12 bases lining up with TRBD2. CDR1 MNHEY and CDR2 SVGEGT come from the germline V gene. The junction had 5 bases not matched to a gene; V was cut back by 6 bases and J by 6 bases. This CDR3 region has 15 residues. CDR3 sequence: CASSYLAGGAGELFF. CDR3 DNA sequence: TGTGCCAGCAGCTATCTAGCGGGAGGGGCCGGGGAGCTGTTTTTT.

This chain uses TRBV24-1 with TRBJ2-5; D might be TRBD1 (5 bases). The germline V gene has CDR1 KGHDR and CDR2 SFDVKD. This CDR3 is 13 amino acids long. Between the trimmed V and J ends, which lost 3 bases and 5 bases, there was a span of 9 bases. The CDR3: CATSDGYRETQYF. DNA for the CDR3: TGTGCCACCAGTGATGGTTACAGGGAGACCCAGTACTTC.

The chain carries TRBV18 and TRBJ2-7, with 8 nucleotides matching TRBD1. Germline lookup yields CDR1 KGHSH and CDR2 LQKENI. V gave up 2 bases and J gave up 5 bases; unmatched junction bases: 8. The CDR3 totals 15 residues. The CDR3 loop is CASSPSGQGINEQYF. CDR3 DNA sequence: TGTGCCAGCTCACCATCAGGACAGGGTATCAACGAGCAGTACTTC.

The chain couples TRBV27 to TRBJ1-1; no clear D. In germline, CDR1 is MNHEY, CDR2 SMNVEV (reference sequence). Trimming pared 5 bases from V and 3 bases from J, leaving 10 bases between. The CDR3 is 13 amino acids. CDR3 in DNA: TGTGCCAGCAGTCCTCGGGAGGACACTGAAGCTTTCTTT. This sequence encodes CASSPREDTEAFF.

This rearrangement joins TRBV28 to TRBJ1-2; 10 bases fit TRBD1. V shed 4 bases and J 4 bases; nucleotides not matched to a gene: 6. This CDR3 has 15 amino acids. Germline CDR1 MDHEN, CDR2 SYDVKM. The CDR3 sequence: CASSSPGTGVYGYTF. The CDR3, as DNA: TGTGCCAGCAGTTCGCCCGGGACAGGGGTCTATGGCTACACCTTC.

This clone appeared many times. CDR3 sequence: CASRLQGNSNQPQHF. In DNA form, the CDR3 reads TGTGCCAGCAGACTACAGGGAAATAGCAATCAGCCCCAGCATTTT. The chain combines TRBV5-5 with TRBJ1-5, with a possible D match to TRBD1 (6 bases). Deletions cut 5 bases from V and 0 bases from J, with 12 bases between. This CDR3 comprises 15 residues. Germline V gene sequence: CDR1 SGHKS, CDR2 YYEKEE (reference sequence).